These 12 T cell receptor beta chains were all obtained from the same sample, sequenced in a study of neoadjuvant nivolumab and ipilimumab in lung cancer. Generated by immunoSEQ multiplex PCR, the TCRdb table keeps only in-frame clones and is missing some. The sample includes 15,000 to 20,000 clones, roughly three quarters of them seen just once. The sequences come from tumor tissue, collected after neoadjuvant nivolumab, alone or with ipilimumab, at or shortly before surgery. All receptors come from an adult with non-small cell lung cancer.

The gene calls are TRBV7-3 and TRBJ2-2, with 13 bases matching TRBD2. Germline V CDR1 and CDR2: SGHTA, FQGTGA. With 0 bases clipped from V and 4 bases from J, the junction kept 5 bases outside the gene matches. The CDR3 loop spans 18 amino acids. The DNA for the CDR3 is TGTGCCAGCAGCTTAACCGGACTAGCGGGAGCTCTCACCGGGGAGCTGTTTTTT. It translates to CASSLTGLAGALTGELFF.

This clone was seen just once. This chain joins TRBV5-1 and TRBJ2-7; a weak D match, TRBD1 (5 bases). V shed 7 bases and J shed 0 bases, with 11 bases lying between them. This CDR3 is built from 13 residues. Germline-derived CDR1 and CDR2 are SGHRS and YFSETQ. The CDR3 here is CASSGPSSYEQYF. The CDR3 nucleotides read TGCGCCAGCTCAGGGCCAAGCTCCTACGAGCAGTACTTC.

V usage is TRBV11-2 and J usage is TRBJ2-5; D possibly uses TRBD1 or TRBD2 (5 bases each). This CDR3 region has 16 residues. The germline V gene encodes CDR1 SGHAT and CDR2 FQNNGV. The V and J ends lost 1 base and 2 bases respectively, with 14 bases between them. The chain's CDR3 is CASSLGGSGGQETQYF. The CDR3 DNA reads TGTGCCAGCAGCTTAGGGGGCAGTGGGGGACAAGAGACCCAGTACTTC.

In its sample, this clone was seen a few times. The V gene is TRBV9, the J gene TRBJ1-2; D unclear. V was clipped by 0 bases and J by 4 bases, with 13 bases between them. The CDR3 totals 15 residues. Germline assignment: CDR1 SGDLS and CDR2 YYNGEE. The DNA of the CDR3 is TGTGCCAGCAGCGTAGGCCGTGCCTCTCGCTATGGCTACACCTTC. This encodes CASSVGRASRYGYTF.

The chain carries TRBV5-4 and TRBJ1-2; D is ambiguous. The ends were cut back, 0 bases at V and 2 bases at J, with 2 bases in the middle. The CDR3 totals 12 residues. Germline CDR1 reads SGHNT; CDR2 reads YYREEE (reference sequence). The CDR3 sequence: CASSLDNYGYTF. The CDR3 nucleotides read TGTGCCAGCAGCTTGGACAACTATGGCTACACCTTC.

V and J are TRBV5-1 and TRBJ1-2; D gene uncertain. V was cut by 0 bases and J by 8 bases, with 8 bases left in between. CDR1 is SGHRS and CDR2 is YFSETQ in the germline V gene. This CDR3 has 12 residues. CDR3 sequence: CASSLGPGGYTF. The DNA for the CDR3 is TGCGCCAGCAGCTTGGGTCCGGGGGGCTACACCTTC.

This chain connects TRBV4-2 to TRBJ2-3; 8 bases map to TRBD2. The CDR3 is 17 residues long. Trimming at V came to 0 bases and at J to 0 bases, leaving 5 bases not matched to a gene. Germline CDR1 is LGHNA and CDR2 is YNFKEQ. CDR3 protein: CASSQETTGGSTDTQYF. CDR3 sequence (DNA): TGTGCCAGCAGCCAAGAAACAACGGGAGGGAGCACAGATACGCAGTATTTT.

The chain combines TRBV2 with TRBJ2-5; no firm D call. This CDR3 region has 14 residues. CDR1 is SNHLY, CDR2 FYNNEI, per germline. V was trimmed by 4 bases and J by 2 bases, leaving 11 bases between them. The CDR3 loop is CASSGYDQQETQYF. Written as DNA, the CDR3 is TGTGCCAGCAGTGGATACGACCAGCAAGAGACCCAGTACTTC.

J is TRBJ2-2 and V is TRBV6-5; 7 bases align to TRBD2. The J segment lost 4 bases and the V segment lost 11 bases, leaving 10 bases of the junction unmatched. CDR1 and CDR2 (germline): MNHEY, SVGAGI. This CDR3 is 14 amino acids long. In DNA form, the CDR3 reads TGTGCCGGCGGGGGAGGGAGCGGCACCGGGGAGCTGTTTTTT. Translation: CAGGGGSGTGELFF.

V is TRBV7-2 and J is TRBJ1-1; TRBD1 matches 8 bases. From germline, CDR1 is SGHTA and CDR2 FQGNSA. Trimming cost V 5 bases and J 2 bases; bases outside gene matches: 10. The CDR3 sequence is 16 residues long. The CDR3 DNA sequence: TGTGCCAGCAGCGTCAGGGGGCGGGTTCCAAACACTGAAGCTTTCTTT. Protein: CASSVRGRVPNTEAFF. The full variable domain, with the rest looked up from reference TRBV7-2 and TRBJ1-1, is GAGVSQSPSNKVTEKGKDVELRCDPISGHTALYWYRQSLGQGLEFLIYFQGNSAPDKSGLPSDRFSAERTGGSVSTLTIQRTQQEDSAVYLCASSVRGRVPNTEAFFGQGTRLTVV.

In its sample, this clone was seen a few times. Here the CDR3 DNA reads TGTGCCAGCAGTGTTAGGGGATACAATGAGCAGTTCTTC. This gives the protein CASSVRGYNEQFF. V usage is TRBV2 and J usage is TRBJ2-1; weak D call: TRBD1 (5 bases). The germline V and J ends were trimmed by 4 bases and 4 bases, with 8 bases remaining between them. CDR3 length: 13 amino acids. CDR1 is SNHLY and CDR2 is FYNNEI in the germline V gene. Drawing the rest from reference TRBV2 and TRBJ2-1, the complete variable domain is EPEVTQTPSHQVTQMGQEVILRCVPISNHLYFYWYRQILGQKVEFLVSFYNNEISEKSEIFDDQFSVERPDGSNFTLKIRSTKLEDSAMYFCASSVRGYNEQFFGPGTRLTVL.

The gene calls are TRBV15 and TRBJ2-1; TRBD2 matches at 8 bases. This CDR3 is 14 amino acids long. The V segment lost 4 bases and the J segment 8 bases; nucleotides outside the gene matches: 7. Looked up from germline, CDR1 is LNHNV and CDR2 is YYDKDF (reference sequence). The CDR3 coding sequence is TGTGCCACCAGCAAGAGCGGGAGTACCCATGAGCAGTTCTTC. It codes for CATSKSGSTHEQFF.